Below, one T cell receptor beta chain is given with its context. Its matching antigen is unknown. The sample originates from a study of T cells in localized non-small cell lung cancer. Study-level points and caveats: Uninvolved adjacent lung had the highest recorded T cell clonality, with tumor below it.

The CDR3 contains 16 residues. V was cut by 4 bases and J by 10 bases, with 23 bases left in between. Looked up from germline, CDR1 is GTSNPN and CDR2 is SVGIG (reference sequence). The table came from immunoSEQ multiplex PCR; TCRdb's copy has only in-frame clones and leaves some out. The data hold 1,500 to 2,000 clones, with over 20% observed a single time. This receptor was identified in a male donor older than 55 with stage II lung adenocarcinoma. Sequencing used lung tumor tissue, obtained before any cancer treatment. The chain has TRBV30 and TRBJ1-6; D is possibly TRBD1 (5 bases). The CDR3 loop is CAWTPSAGTQRSPLHF. The CDR3 DNA follows: TGTGCCTGGACGCCCTCTGCGGGGACCCAACGATCACCCCTCCACTTT.